Reported below is one T cell receptor beta chain. It was CD45RO-negative cells, positively selected for CCR7, that made up naive CD8 cells, with terminally differentiated effector memory CD45RA+ cells excluded. These data are taken from a study of shared clonotypes between healthy human individuals. Germline V CDR1 and CDR2: SGDLS, YYNGEE. The CDR3 runs 15 residues. The junction had 5 bases not matched to a gene; V was cut back by 4 bases and J by 2 bases. Per the original methods: Owing to the provision of junction-only sequences devoid of quality scores by immunoSEQ, filtering differed. Produced via immunoSEQ multiplex PCR; TCRdb's table is partial and in-frame only. For V, J and clone size, that table is used; D and trimming come from the DNA. The sample has fewer than 850,000 clones, 90% to 97% seen once; the top ten hold around 0.21%.

What was sequenced was naive CD8+ T cells sorted from blood. This chain links TRBV9 with TRBJ1-2; TRBD1 aligns across 10 bases. The sequence came from a man aged 25 to 40 in good health. The CDR3 loop reads CASSTRQGANYGYTF. The CDR3 DNA reads TGTGCCAGCAGCACCCGACAGGGGGCAAACTATGGCTACACCTTC.